This TCR beta chain is from a study of OX40 agonist ivuxolimab in advanced cancers. Looking at the study overall: Ivuxolimab, which is an agonistic anti-OX40 (CD134) antibody, was administered to the patients. Patients with hepatocellular carcinoma, melanoma, renal cell or head and neck cancer made up the dose-escalation patients.

Germline values: CDR1 ENHRY, CDR2 SYGVKD. The V and J ends lost 0 bases and 6 bases respectively, with 6 bases between them. The CDR3 covers 13 residues. Only in-frame clones appear in the TCRdb table, and some are missing; sequencing was by immunoSEQ multiplex PCR. The sample consists of 45,000 to 55,000 clones, roughly 85% of them appearing once. On this clone itself: Antigen unknown.

Study-wide results and caveats: Normalized expansion of T-cell clones was also low for some nonresponders. In the 0.1 to 3.0 mg/kg range, CD4+ and CD8+ blood T cells had expanded clonally by week 6.

Specimen: CD4+ or CD8+ T cells sorted from blood, collected in a trial of the OX40 agonist ivuxolimab. The genes are TRBV10-3 and TRBJ2-1, with unresolved D. The origin of this receptor is an adult with an advanced solid tumor such as melanoma, head and neck, liver or kidney cancer. CDR3 DNA: TGTGCCATCAGTGAGTCGGATGGCAATGAGCAGTTCTTC. It encodes CAISESDGNEQFF.